These 10 T cell receptor beta chains were all obtained from the same sample, sequenced in a study of graft-versus-host responses after intestinal transplantation. Their antigens remain unidentified. Assay used: immunoSEQ multiplex PCR; TCRdb lists only in-frame clones, some missing. The sample records roughly 130,000 clones, around nine tenths being singletons. Sequences were derived from unstimulated CD4+ T cells sorted from spleen or lymph node cells, sampled before intestinal transplant. Receptor source: a human donor who received an intestinal transplant.

The chain links TRBV21-1 to TRBJ2-5; TRBD2 reflects the table's D call only, with no check against the DNA. TRBV21-1 is annotated as a pseudogene. The CDR3 runs to 15 residues. CDR3 sequence: CASSIEREGRETQYF. CDR3 DNA sequence: TGTGCCAGCAGCATTGAGCGGGAGGGCCGTGAGACCCAGTACTTC.

The gene calls are TRBV7-8 and TRBJ2-1; D unresolved. Deletions cut 1 base from V and 5 bases from J, with 15 bases between. This CDR3 is built from 16 residues. CDR1 and CDR2 from the germline V gene are SGHVS and FQNEAQ. CDR3 sequence reads: CASSLDSWRTDNEQFF. In DNA, the CDR3 is TGTGCCAGCAGCTTAGATTCTTGGCGAACCGACAATGAGCAGTTCTTC. The complete variable domain, with remaining parts taken from reference TRBV7-8 and TRBJ2-1, reads GAGVSQSPRYKVAKRGQDVALRCDPISGHVSLFWYQQALGQGPEFLTYFQNEAQLDKSGLPSDRFFAERPEGSVSTLKIQRTQQEDSAVYLCASSLDSWRTDNEQFFGPGTRLTVL.

The chain carries TRBV6-1 and TRBJ2-7; 15 nucleotides match TRBD2. The germline CDR1 and CDR2 sequences are MNHNS and SASEGT. The CDR3 sequence is 16 residues long. Trimming removed 3 bases from V and 4 bases from J; junction bases left unmatched: 4. For the CDR3, the DNA is TGTGCCAGCAGTGACGGACTAGCGGGAGGGCTTTACGAGCAGTACTTC. Protein: CASSDGLAGGLYEQYF.

This chain joins TRBV29-1 and TRBJ1-1, with TRBD1 as a possible D gene (5 bases). Germline-derived CDR1 and CDR2 are SQVTM and ANQGSEA. The CDR3 contains 13 residues. The germline V and J ends were trimmed by 7 bases and 4 bases, with 16 bases remaining between them. CDR3 DNA: TGCAGCGCATCCGAGGGAGGGACCACTGAAGCTTTCTTT. Translating gives CSASEGGTTEAFF. Based on the CDR3 plus reference TRBV29-1 and TRBJ1-1, the full variable domain is SAVISQKPSRDICQRGTSLTIQCQVDSQVTMMFWYRQQPGQSLTLIATANQGSEATYESGFVIDKFPISRPNLTFSTLTVSNMSPEDSSIYLCSASEGGTTEAFFGQGTRLTVV.

The chain links TRBV7-9 to TRBJ2-1, with 7 bases that match TRBD1. CDR3 length equals 15 residues. The germline V gene has CDR1 SEHNR and CDR2 FQNEAQ (reference sequence). J gave up 2 bases and V 1 base, and 2 bases lay outside the gene matches. CDR3 nucleotide sequence: TGTGCCAGCAGCTTAGACGACAGGGCCTACAATGAGCAGTTCTTC. This translates into CASSLDDRAYNEQFF. The entire variable domain, with the rest obtained from reference TRBV7-9 and TRBJ2-1, is as follows: DTGVSQNPRHKITKRGQNVTFRCDPISEHNRLYWYRQTLGQGPEFLTYFQNEAQLEKSRLLSDRFSAERPKGSFSTLEIQRTEQGDSAMYLCASSLDDRAYNEQFFGPGTRLTVL.

The rearrangement uses TRBV5-6 and TRBJ2-5, with TRBD1 matching over 7 bases. The CDR3 has 12 amino acids. The V segment lost 9 bases and the J segment 1 base; nucleotides outside the gene matches: 3. Germline values: CDR1 SGHDT, CDR2 YYEEEE. For the CDR3, the DNA is TGTGCCAATGGGACAGCCCAAGAGACCCAGTACTTC. This sequence encodes CANGTAQETQYF.

The V and J genes are TRBV19 and TRBJ2-7, with 8 nucleotides matching TRBD2. V lost 3 bases to trimming and J lost 0 bases; unmatched junction nucleotides: 7. The length of the CDR3 is 16 residues. Germline V gives CDR1 LNHDA, CDR2 SQIVND (reference sequence). CDR3 sequence reads: CASSIRAGARSYEQYF. DNA of the CDR3: TGTGCCAGTAGTATCCGAGCGGGAGCCCGCTCCTACGAGCAGTACTTC.

In this sample, this clone turned up a few times. V usage is TRBV5-1 and J usage is TRBJ1-2; tentatively, D is TRBD1 (6 bases). This CDR3 has 14 residues. Trimming shortened V by 4 bases and J by 4 bases, and 14 bases separated the two germline ends. In germline, CDR1 is SGHRS, CDR2 YFSETQ. CDR3 loop: CASSVDRSSYGYTF. The CDR3 nucleotides are TGCGCCAGCAGCGTAGACAGGAGCTCCTATGGCTACACCTTC. Complete variable domain (other parts from reference TRBV5-1 and TRBJ1-2): KAGVTQTPRYLIKTRGQQVTLSCSPISGHRSVSWYQQTPGQGLQFLFEYFSETQRNKGNFPGRFSGRQFSNSRSEMNVSTLELGDSALYLCASSVDRSSYGYTFGSGTRLTVV.

The chain carries TRBV6-5 and TRBJ1-1; no clear D gene. The V end lost 8 bases, the J end lost 0 bases, and 7 bases lay between the germline ends. Germline V gene sequence: CDR1 MNHEY, CDR2 SVGAGI. The CDR3 runs to 12 residues. The CDR3 region is CASRQLNTEAFF. The DNA of the CDR3 is TGTGCCAGCCGGCAGTTGAACACTGAAGCTTTCTTT.

The chain employs TRBV5-4 and TRBJ2-3, with a possible D match to TRBD1 (6 bases). Looked up from germline, CDR1 is SGHNT and CDR2 is YYREEE (reference sequence). The germline V and J ends were trimmed by 0 bases and 0 bases, with 8 bases remaining between them. CDR3 length: 15 residues. This CDR3 is CASSLGGPSTDTQYF. CDR3 nucleotide sequence: TGTGCCAGCAGCTTGGGGGGGCCCAGCACAGATACGCAGTATTTT.